This entry lists 20 T cell receptor beta chains sequenced from one sample in a study of T cells after yellow fever vaccination. TCRdb analysed the 5' RACE reads with MiXCR anew, one entry per CDR3 protein. The sample consists of a few hundred thousand distinct CDR3 sequences, about 7% of them appearing once. This sample comprised CD4+ T cells sorted from PBMCs, obtained 15 days after the yellow fever booster vaccination. Every receptor here comes from a man aged 30-40 years who received the YFV17D yellow fever vaccine.

This rearrangement joins TRBV7-2 to TRBJ2-1; possible D gene TRBD2, 6 bases. V was cut by 5 bases and J by 4 bases, with 12 bases left in between. Germline V gene lookup returns CDR1 SGHTA and CDR2 FQGNSA. This CDR3 spans 14 amino acids. CDR3 sequence reads: CASSTTGTYNEQFF. The CDR3 bases are TGTGCCAGCAGCACCACTGGGACTTACAATGAGCAGTTCTTC. The full variable domain, its missing parts supplied by reference TRBV7-2 and TRBJ2-1, is GAGVSQSPSNKVTEKGKDVELRCDPISGHTALYWYRQSLGQGLEFLIYFQGNSAPDKSGLPSDRFSAERTGGSVSTLTIQRTQQEDSAVYLCASSTTGTYNEQFFGPGTRLTVL.

This clonotype was seen ten or more times. The rearrangement links TRBV12-3 or TRBV12-4 to TRBJ1-6, with D uncertain. This CDR3 comprises 13 residues. Trimming cost V 6 bases and J 6 bases, with 9 bases left between them. CDR3 sequence reads: CASSYTANSPLHF. The CDR3 DNA reads TGTGCCAGCAGCTATACCGCTAATTCACCCCTCCACTTT.

This clonotype was seen ten or more times. The chain links TRBV6-5 to TRBJ2-7; 10 bases fit TRBD1. Germline trimming cut 4 bases from V and 7 bases from J; bases unmatched to any gene: 10. CDR1 MNHEY and CDR2 SVGAGI come from the germline V gene. CDR3 length equals 15 residues. The CDR3 coding sequence is TGTGCCAGCAGTTCCACCGGGACAGGGGTGTGGGAGCAGTACTTC. Residues: CASSSTGTGVWEQYF.

At least ten counts were recorded for this clonotype. The rearrangement links TRBV20-1 to TRBJ2-7; D may correspond to TRBD1 or TRBD2 (5 bases each). The V gene lost 1 base and the J gene lost 4 bases, with 17 bases spanning the gap. The CDR3 runs 15 residues. In germline, CDR1 is DFQATT, CDR2 SNEGSKA (reference sequence). CDR3: CSARVGTERGYEQYF. CDR3 nucleotides: TGCAGTGCTAGAGTCGGGACCGAGAGGGGTTACGAGCAGTACTTC.

This clonotype was observed many times. The chain has TRBV28 and TRBJ2-3, with D possibly TRBD2 on 6 matching bases. The V and J ends lost 3 bases and 6 bases respectively, with 16 bases between them. The germline V gene encodes CDR1 MDHEN and CDR2 SYDVKM. This CDR3 comprises 15 residues. CDR3 residues: CASSLFGSGGDTQYF. In DNA form, the CDR3 reads TGTGCCAGCAGTTTGTTTGGTTCTGGGGGGGATACGCAGTATTTT.

This clonotype was picked up a small number of times. The V and J genes are TRBV7-2 and TRBJ1-6; 7 bases line up with TRBD1. V was clipped by 6 bases and J by 5 bases; unmatched bases: 7. Germline assignment: CDR1 SGHTA and CDR2 FQGNSA. The CDR3 covers 15 residues. The CDR3 loop reads CASSSRDSNNSPLHF. The CDR3 DNA reads as TGTGCCAGCAGTTCCCGGGACAGCAATAATTCACCCCTCCACTTT.

The chain recombines TRBV20-1 with TRBJ2-7; possible D gene TRBD2, 5 bases. V was trimmed by 0 bases and J by 0 bases, leaving 12 bases between them. The CDR3 covers 15 residues. The germline V gene has CDR1 DFQATT and CDR2 SNEGSKA (reference sequence). The chain's CDR3 is CSARELGSDSYEQYF. DNA for the CDR3: TGCAGTGCTAGAGAGTTGGGTAGCGACTCCTACGAGCAGTACTTC.

In this sample, this clonotype turned up a few times. The V and J genes are TRBV2 and TRBJ2-2; D is possibly TRBD1 (6 bases). The germline gives CDR1 SNHLY, CDR2 FYNNEI. This CDR3 region has 14 residues. Trimming left V 8 bases short and J 3 bases short, with 13 bases between. The CDR3: CASHRDGDTGELFF. CDR3 sequence (DNA): TGTGCCAGCCACAGGGATGGGGACACCGGGGAGCTGTTTTTT. Variable domain in full (rest from reference TRBV2 and TRBJ2-2): EPEVTQTPSHQVTQMGQEVILRCVPISNHLYFYWYRQILGQKVEFLVSFYNNEISEKSEIFDDQFSVERPDGSNFTLKIRSTKLEDSAMYFCASHRDGDTGELFFGEGSRLTVL.

The genes are TRBV6-2 or TRBV6-3 and TRBJ2-7, with a possible D match to TRBD2 (6 bases). Trimming removed 7 bases from V and 3 bases from J, with 16 bases in between. Germline-derived CDR1 and CDR2 are MNHEY and SVGEGT. This CDR3 has 14 amino acids. This CDR3 is CASIKRGALYEQYF. For the CDR3, the DNA is TGTGCCAGCATCAAACGCGGGGCCCTCTACGAGCAGTACTTC.

CDR3 residues: CSARQGGRLTDTQYF. CDR3 DNA: TGCAGTGCTAGGCAGGGCGGTCGGCTCACAGATACGCAGTATTTT. J is TRBJ2-3 and V is TRBV20-1; D possibly corresponds to TRBD1 (5 bases). CDR1 DFQATT and CDR2 SNEGSKA come from the germline V gene (reference sequence). Trimming stripped 3 bases from V and 2 bases from J, with 15 bases between. CDR3 length equals 15 residues.

The CDR3 spells CSANLGLTGTYGYTF. The CDR3 nucleotides are TGCAGTGCTAATCTAGGGTTAACAGGGACCTATGGCTACACCTTC. V is TRBV20-1 and J is TRBJ1-2; D may be TRBD1 (6 bases). V lost 4 bases to trimming and J lost 4 bases, with 19 bases between them. Germline loops: CDR1 DFQATT, CDR2 SNEGSKA (reference sequence). This CDR3 comprises 15 residues.

The J gene is TRBJ2-4, the V gene TRBV6-2 or TRBV6-3; D remains ambiguous. CDR3 length: 17 residues. Looked up from germline, CDR1 is MNHEY and CDR2 is SVGEGT. With 0 bases removed from V and 1 base from J, the gap between germline ends came to 13 bases. In DNA, the CDR3 is TGTGCCAGCAGTTACTCGTCGGGCCTCTTGGCCAAAAACATTCAGTACTTC. It specifies CASSYSSGLLAKNIQYF.

The chain recombines TRBV7-9 with TRBJ2-2; 7 bases agree with TRBD1. Per germline, CDR1 SEHNR and CDR2 FQNEAQ (reference sequence). V lost 8 bases, J lost 2 bases, and 5 bases stayed unmatched. CDR3 length: 14 amino acids. CDR3 in amino acids: CASPQGVNTGELFF. The CDR3 DNA follows: TGTGCCAGCCCTCAGGGGGTTAACACCGGGGAGCTGTTTTTT.

This clonotype was seen more than once but under ten times. V usage is TRBV4-2 and J usage is TRBJ2-3; no firm D call. Per the germline V gene, CDR1 is LGHNA and CDR2 is YNFKEQ. This CDR3 comprises 14 residues. V was clipped by 0 bases and J by 6 bases, with 10 bases between them. This chain's CDR3 is CASSQDGAADTQYF. For the CDR3, the DNA is TGTGCCAGCAGCCAAGATGGCGCTGCGGATACGCAGTATTTT.

The rearrangement uses TRBV5-4 and TRBJ2-3; tentatively, D is TRBD1 (6 bases). The CDR3 totals 14 residues. Germline CDR1 SGHNT, CDR2 YYREEE (reference sequence). Trimming cost V 4 bases and J 2 bases, with 11 bases left between them. The CDR3: CASSLRDNTDTQYF. CDR3 nucleotide sequence: TGTGCCAGCAGCCTACGGGACAACACAGATACGCAGTATTTT.

Only a few counts were recorded for this clonotype. J is TRBJ2-2 and V is TRBV5-1; TRBD2 agrees at 10 bases. The CDR3 spans 19 residues. V shed 4 bases, J shed 1 base, and the junction held 13 bases outside the gene matches. Germline V gene lookup returns CDR1 SGHRS and CDR2 YFSETQ. CDR3 sequence: CASSPSRTSGRGNTGELFF. The CDR3 DNA follows: TGCGCCAGCAGCCCCTCTAGGACTAGCGGCCGGGGGAACACCGGGGAGCTGTTTTTT.

This clonotype was picked up many times. The genes are TRBV7-6 and TRBJ2-1; 12 positions agree with TRBD2. Germline-derived CDR1 and CDR2 are SGHVS and FNYEAQ. With V trimmed by 5 bases and J by 0 bases, 8 bases remained unmatched. The CDR3 extends over 18 amino acids. CDR3: CASSPRPTSGSSYNEQFF. The CDR3 DNA is TGTGCCAGCAGCCCCCGACCGACTAGCGGGAGCTCCTACAATGAGCAGTTCTTC.

This clonotype was seen more than once but under ten times. The rearrangement joins TRBV7-2 to TRBJ2-5; TRBD2 is a possible D gene (5 bases). Germline CDR1 is SGHTA and CDR2 is FQGNSA. V lost 5 bases, J lost 1 base, and 14 bases lay in between. This CDR3 region has 15 residues. This chain's CDR3 is CASSNIPGIQETQYF. Written as DNA, the CDR3 is TGTGCCAGCAGCAACATCCCCGGGATCCAAGAGACCCAGTACTTC.

This chain uses TRBV5-6 with TRBJ2-5, with unresolved D. The CDR3 consists of 14 residues. Trimming took off 4 bases at V and 2 bases at J, with 12 bases between the two ends. The germline V gene encodes CDR1 SGHDT and CDR2 YYEEEE. The CDR3 reads CASSRSGSQETQYF. As DNA, the CDR3 is TGTGCCAGCAGCCGCTCGGGCAGTCAAGAGACCCAGTACTTC.

V usage is TRBV14 and J usage is TRBJ2-1; 10 nucleotides agree with TRBD1. Unmatched junction bases numbered 8, after V lost 2 bases and J lost 7 bases. CDR3 length: 16 residues. Germline assignment: CDR1 SGHDN and CDR2 FVKESK. This CDR3 is CASSQMPGQGSNEQFF. CDR3 DNA sequence: TGTGCCAGCAGCCAAATGCCGGGACAGGGGTCTAATGAGCAGTTCTTC.